This T cell receptor beta chain stems from a study of cytomegalovirus exposure and HLA in healthy donors. About this clone: Its matching antigen is unknown.

Deletions cut 0 bases from V and 5 bases from J, with 5 bases between. CDR3 length: 12 amino acids. Germline loops: CDR1 MNHNS, CDR2 SASEGT. The PCR used 60 Vbeta and 13 Jbeta primers. TCRdb keeps only in-frame clones here, not all; method: immunoSEQ multiplex PCR. The table has under 150,000 clones, around 80% seen once. Study-wide results and caveats: Cytomegalovirus association was listed for about 170 TCR beta chains. More clonal expansion characterized HLA-associated TCR beta chains than equally common others in a later analysis.

Specimen: PBMCs. The clonotype originates from a woman in her forties or fifties in good health and CMV-seropositive. This sequence joins TRBV6-1 and TRBJ2-7; possibly TRBD2 for D (5 bases). DNA of the CDR3: TGTGCCAGCAGTGAAGCCGGGAACGAGCAGTACTTC. Protein: CASSEAGNEQYF.